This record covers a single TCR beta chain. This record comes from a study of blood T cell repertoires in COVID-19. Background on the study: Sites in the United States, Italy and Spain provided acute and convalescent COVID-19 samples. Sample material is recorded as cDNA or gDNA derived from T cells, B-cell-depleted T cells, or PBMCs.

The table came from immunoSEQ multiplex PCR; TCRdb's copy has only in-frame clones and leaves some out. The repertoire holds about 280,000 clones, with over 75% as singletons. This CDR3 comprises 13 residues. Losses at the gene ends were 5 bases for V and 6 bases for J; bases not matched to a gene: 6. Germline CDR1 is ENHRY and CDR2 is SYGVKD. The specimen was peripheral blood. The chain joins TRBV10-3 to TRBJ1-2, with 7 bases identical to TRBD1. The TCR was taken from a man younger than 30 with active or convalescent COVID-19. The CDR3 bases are TGTGCCATCAGTAACCGGGACAGCGATGGCTACACCTTC. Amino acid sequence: CAISNRDSDGYTF.